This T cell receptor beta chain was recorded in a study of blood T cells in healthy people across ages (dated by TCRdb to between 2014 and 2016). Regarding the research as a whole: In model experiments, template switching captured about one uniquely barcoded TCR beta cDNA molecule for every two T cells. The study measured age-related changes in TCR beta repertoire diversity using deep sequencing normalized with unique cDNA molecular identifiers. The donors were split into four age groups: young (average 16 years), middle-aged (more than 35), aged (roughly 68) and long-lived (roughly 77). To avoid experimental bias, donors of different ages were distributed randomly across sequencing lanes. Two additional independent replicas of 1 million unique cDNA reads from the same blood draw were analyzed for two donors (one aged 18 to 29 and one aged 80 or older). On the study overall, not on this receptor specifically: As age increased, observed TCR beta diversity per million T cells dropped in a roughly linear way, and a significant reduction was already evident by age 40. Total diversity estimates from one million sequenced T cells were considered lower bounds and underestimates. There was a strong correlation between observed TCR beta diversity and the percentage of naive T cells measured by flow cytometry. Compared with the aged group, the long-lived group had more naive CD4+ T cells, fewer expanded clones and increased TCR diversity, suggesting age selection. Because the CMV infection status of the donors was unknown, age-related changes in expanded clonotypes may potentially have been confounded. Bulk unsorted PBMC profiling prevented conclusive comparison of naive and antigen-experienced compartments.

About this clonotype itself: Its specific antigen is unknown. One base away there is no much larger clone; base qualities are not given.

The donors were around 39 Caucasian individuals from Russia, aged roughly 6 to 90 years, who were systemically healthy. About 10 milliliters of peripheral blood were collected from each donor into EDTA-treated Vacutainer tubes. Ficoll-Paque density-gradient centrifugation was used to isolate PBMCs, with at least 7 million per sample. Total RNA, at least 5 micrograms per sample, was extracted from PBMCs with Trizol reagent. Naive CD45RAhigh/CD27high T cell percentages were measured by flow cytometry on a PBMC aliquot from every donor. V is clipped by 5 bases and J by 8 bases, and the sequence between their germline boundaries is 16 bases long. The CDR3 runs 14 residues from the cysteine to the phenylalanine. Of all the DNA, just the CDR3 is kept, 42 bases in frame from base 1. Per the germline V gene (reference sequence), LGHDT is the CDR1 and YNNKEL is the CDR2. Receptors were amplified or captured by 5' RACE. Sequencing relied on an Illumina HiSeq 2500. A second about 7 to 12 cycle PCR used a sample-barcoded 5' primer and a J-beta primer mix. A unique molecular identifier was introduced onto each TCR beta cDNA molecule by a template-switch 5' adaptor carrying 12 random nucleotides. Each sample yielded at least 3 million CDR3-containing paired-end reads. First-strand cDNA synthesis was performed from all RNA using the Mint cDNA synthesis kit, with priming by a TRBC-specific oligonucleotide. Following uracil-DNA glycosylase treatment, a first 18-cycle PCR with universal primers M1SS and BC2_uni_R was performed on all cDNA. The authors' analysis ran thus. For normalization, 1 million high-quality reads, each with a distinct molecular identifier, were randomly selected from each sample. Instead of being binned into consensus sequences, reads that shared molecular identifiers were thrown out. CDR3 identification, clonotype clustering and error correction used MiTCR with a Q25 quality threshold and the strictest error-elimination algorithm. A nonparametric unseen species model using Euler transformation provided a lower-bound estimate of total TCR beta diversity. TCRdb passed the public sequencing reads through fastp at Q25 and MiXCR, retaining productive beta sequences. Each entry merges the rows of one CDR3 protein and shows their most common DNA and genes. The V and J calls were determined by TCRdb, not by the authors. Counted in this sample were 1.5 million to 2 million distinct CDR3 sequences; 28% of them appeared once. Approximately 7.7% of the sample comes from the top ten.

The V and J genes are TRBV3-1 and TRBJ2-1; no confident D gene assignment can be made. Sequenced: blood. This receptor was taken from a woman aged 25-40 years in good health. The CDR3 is CASSETPRVDEQFF. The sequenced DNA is TGTGCCAGCAGCGAAACCCCGAGAGTCGATGAGCAGTTCTTC.